The clone carrying this T cell receptor (beta chain) was seen only once. Its matching antigen is unknown. Samples with a second dose at about 4 or about 12 weeks were pooled together. This sample was taken from a study of T cell responses to AZD1222 COVID-19 vaccine. Libraries were prepared by immunoSEQ multiplex PCR; TCRdb keeps only in-frame clonotypes and omits some of them. This table holds 85,000 to 90,000 clones, roughly 89% found once. Study-wide findings and caveats: Spike-specific TCR breadth and depth went up after people got two AZD1222 doses. Baseline testing showed seropositivity in only 5 or 6 AZD1222 recipients. Females outnumbered males among donors, who were mostly white British; clonal diversity was possibly underestimated.

The CDR3 runs to 11 residues. Trimming took 8 bases from V and 7 from J; bases not matched to a gene: 2. From germline, CDR1 is MGHRA and CDR2 YSYEKL. This TCR derives from an adult who received the AZD1222 COVID-19 vaccine. This material consisted of peripheral blood, taken 28 days after the second AZD1222 dose. The V gene is TRBV4-1, the J gene TRBJ2-1; the match to TRBD1 covers 7 bases. CDR3 residues: CASSRGNEQFF. CDR3 nucleotides: TGCGCCAGCTCCAGGGGGAATGAGCAGTTCTTC.